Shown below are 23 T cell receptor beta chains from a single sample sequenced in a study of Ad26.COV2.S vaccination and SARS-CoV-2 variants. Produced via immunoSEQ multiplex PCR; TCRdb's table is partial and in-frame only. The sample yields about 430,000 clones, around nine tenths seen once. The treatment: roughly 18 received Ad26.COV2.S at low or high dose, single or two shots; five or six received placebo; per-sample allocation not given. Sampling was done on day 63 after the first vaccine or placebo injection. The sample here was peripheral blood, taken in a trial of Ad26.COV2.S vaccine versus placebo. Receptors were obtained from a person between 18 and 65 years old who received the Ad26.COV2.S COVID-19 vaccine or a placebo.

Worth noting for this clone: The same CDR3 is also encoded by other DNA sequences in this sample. CDR3 DNA sequence: TGTGCCAGCAGTGACTCGACTAGCGGGAGTAATGAGCAGTTCTTC. This sequence encodes CASSDSTSGSNEQFF. V gene TRBV6-4 combines with J gene TRBJ2-1, with 12 bases lining up with TRBD2. The V gene end was trimmed by 0 bases and the J gene end by 7 bases; junction bases not matched to a gene: 1. The CDR3 has 15 residues. Looked up from germline, CDR1 is MRHNA and CDR2 is SNTAGT.

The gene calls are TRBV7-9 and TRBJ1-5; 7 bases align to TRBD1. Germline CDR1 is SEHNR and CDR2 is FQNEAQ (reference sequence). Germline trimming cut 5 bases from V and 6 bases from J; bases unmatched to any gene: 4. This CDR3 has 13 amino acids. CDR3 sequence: CASSIDRVQPQHF. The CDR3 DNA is TGTGCCAGCAGCATCGACAGGGTTCAGCCCCAGCATTTT.

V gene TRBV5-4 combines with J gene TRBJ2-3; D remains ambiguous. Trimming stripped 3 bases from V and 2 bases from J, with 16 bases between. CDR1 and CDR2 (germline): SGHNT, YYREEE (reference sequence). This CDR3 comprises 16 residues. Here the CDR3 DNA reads TGTGCCAGCAGCTCGACCCAGGCCGGAATCACAGATACGCAGTATTTT. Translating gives CASSSTQAGITDTQYF. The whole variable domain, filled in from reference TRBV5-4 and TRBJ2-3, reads ETGVTQSPTHLIKTRGQQVTLRCSSQSGHNTVSWYQQALGQGPQFIFQYYREEENGRGNFPPRFSGLQFPNYSSELNVNALELDDSALYLCASSSTQAGITDTQYFGPGTRLTVL.

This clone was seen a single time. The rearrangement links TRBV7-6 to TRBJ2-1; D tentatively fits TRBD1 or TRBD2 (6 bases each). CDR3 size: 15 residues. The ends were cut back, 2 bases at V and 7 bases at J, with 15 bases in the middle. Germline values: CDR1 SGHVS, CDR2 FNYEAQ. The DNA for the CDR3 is TGTGCCAGCAGCTTAAGCCGGGAGAGGGGGAATGAGCAGTTCTTC. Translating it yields CASSLSRERGNEQFF.

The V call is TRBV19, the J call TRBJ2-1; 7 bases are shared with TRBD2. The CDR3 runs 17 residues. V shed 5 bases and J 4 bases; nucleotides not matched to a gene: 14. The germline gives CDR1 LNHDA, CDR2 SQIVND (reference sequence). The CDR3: CASSSQIAGDTYNEQFF. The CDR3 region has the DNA TGTGCCAGTAGTTCCCAAATAGCGGGCGATACTTACAATGAGCAGTTCTTC.

The CDR3, as DNA: TGTGCCAGCAGTCCGACGACTAGCAGCGAGCAGTACTTC. It encodes CASSPTTSSEQYF. The chain carries TRBV6-2 or TRBV6-3 and TRBJ2-7, with 7 bases that match TRBD2. Germline loops: CDR1 MNHEY, CDR2 SVGEGT. Losses at the gene ends were 5 bases for V and 6 bases for J; bases not matched to a gene: 7. CDR3 length equals 13 residues.

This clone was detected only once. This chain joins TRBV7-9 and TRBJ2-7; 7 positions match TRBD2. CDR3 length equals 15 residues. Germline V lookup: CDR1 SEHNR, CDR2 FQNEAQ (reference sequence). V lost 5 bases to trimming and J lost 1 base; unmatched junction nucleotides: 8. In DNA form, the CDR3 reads TGTGCCAGCAGCCGAAGCGGGACTTATTCCTACGAGCAGTACTTC. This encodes CASSRSGTYSYEQYF.

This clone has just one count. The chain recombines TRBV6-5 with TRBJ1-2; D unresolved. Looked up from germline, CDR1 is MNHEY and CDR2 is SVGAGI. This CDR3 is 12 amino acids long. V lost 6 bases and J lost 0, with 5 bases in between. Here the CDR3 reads CASRTSNYGYTF. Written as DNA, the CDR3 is TGTGCCAGCAGGACATCTAACTATGGCTACACCTTC.

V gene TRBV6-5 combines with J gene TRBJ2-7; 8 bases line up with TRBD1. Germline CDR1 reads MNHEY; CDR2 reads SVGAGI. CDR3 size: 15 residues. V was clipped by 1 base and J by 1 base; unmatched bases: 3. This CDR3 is CASSYFRDRSYEQYF. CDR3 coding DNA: TGTGCCAGCAGTTACTTCCGGGACAGGTCCTACGAGCAGTACTTC.

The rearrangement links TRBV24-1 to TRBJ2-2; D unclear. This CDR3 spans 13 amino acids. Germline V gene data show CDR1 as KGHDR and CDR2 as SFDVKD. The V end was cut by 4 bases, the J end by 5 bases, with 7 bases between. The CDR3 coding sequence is TGTGCCACCAGTGAATGGGGTACCGGGGAGCTGTTTTTT. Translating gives CATSEWGTGELFF.

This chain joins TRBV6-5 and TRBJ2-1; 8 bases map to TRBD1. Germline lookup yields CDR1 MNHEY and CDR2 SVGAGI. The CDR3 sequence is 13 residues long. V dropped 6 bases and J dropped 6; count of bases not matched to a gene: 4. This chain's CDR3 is CASSRGRRNEQFF. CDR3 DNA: TGTGCCAGCAGCAGGGGGCGACGCAATGAGCAGTTCTTC.

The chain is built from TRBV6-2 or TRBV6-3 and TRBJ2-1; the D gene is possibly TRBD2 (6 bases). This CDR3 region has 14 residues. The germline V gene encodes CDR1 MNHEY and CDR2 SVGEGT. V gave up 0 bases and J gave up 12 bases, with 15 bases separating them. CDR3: CASSYSGTVYTQFF. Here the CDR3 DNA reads TGTGCCAGCAGTTACTCTGGGACTGTCTACACGCAGTTCTTC.

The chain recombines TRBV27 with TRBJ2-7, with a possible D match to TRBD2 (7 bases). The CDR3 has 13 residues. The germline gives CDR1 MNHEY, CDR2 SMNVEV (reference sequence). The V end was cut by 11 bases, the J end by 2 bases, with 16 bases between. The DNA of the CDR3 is TGTGCCGCCGCGCGAGGGGGGGCCTACGAGCAGTACTTC. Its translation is CAAARGGAYEQYF.

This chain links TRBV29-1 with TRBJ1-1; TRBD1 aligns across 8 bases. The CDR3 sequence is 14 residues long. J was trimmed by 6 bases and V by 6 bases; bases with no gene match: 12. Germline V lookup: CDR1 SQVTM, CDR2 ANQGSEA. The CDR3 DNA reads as TGCAGCGTGACAAATGGACAGGGTTACCCTGAAGCTTTCTTT. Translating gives CSVTNGQGYPEAFF.

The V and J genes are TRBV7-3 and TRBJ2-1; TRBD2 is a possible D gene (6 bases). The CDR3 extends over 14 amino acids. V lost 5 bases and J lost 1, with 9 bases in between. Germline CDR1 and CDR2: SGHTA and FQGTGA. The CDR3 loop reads CASSPGTSYNEQFF. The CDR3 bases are TGTGCCAGCAGCCCGGGGACTTCCTACAATGAGCAGTTCTTC. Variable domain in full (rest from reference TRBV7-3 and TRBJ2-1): GAGVSQTPSNKVTEKGKYVELRCDPISGHTALYWYRQSLGQGPEFLIYFQGTGAADDSGLPNDRFFAVRPEGSVSTLKIQRTERGDSAVYLCASSPGTSYNEQFFGPGTRLTVL.

The chain's CDR3 is CASSQELAWETQYF. The CDR3 DNA reads as TGTGCCAGCAGCCAAGAGTTGGCTTGGGAGACCCAGTACTTC. The genes are TRBV14 and TRBJ2-5; D is undetermined. Germline CDR1 SGHDN, CDR2 FVKESK. This CDR3 comprises 14 residues. Trimming shortened V by 0 bases and J by 5 bases, and 10 bases separated the two germline ends. Looking up the rest from reference TRBV14 and TRBJ2-5 gives the full variable domain: EAGVTQFPSHSVIEKGQTVTLRCDPISGHDNLYWYRRVMGKEIKFLLHFVKESKQDESGMPNNRFLAERTGGTYSTLKVQPAELEDSGVYFCASSQELAWETQYFGPGTRLLVL.

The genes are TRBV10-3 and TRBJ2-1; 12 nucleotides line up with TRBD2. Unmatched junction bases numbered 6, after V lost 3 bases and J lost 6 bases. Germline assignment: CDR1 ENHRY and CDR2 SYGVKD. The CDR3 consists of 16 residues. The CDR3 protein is CAISDLRTSGINEQFF. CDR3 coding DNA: TGTGCCATCAGTGATTTGAGGACTAGCGGGATCAATGAGCAGTTCTTC.

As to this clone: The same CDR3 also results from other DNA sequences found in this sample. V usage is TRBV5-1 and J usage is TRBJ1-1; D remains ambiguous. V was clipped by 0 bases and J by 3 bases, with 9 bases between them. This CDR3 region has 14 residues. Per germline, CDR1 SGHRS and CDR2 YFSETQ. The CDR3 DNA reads TGCGCCAGCAGCTTGGGAAACGGTGACACTGAAGCTTTCTTT. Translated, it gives CASSLGNGDTEAFF.

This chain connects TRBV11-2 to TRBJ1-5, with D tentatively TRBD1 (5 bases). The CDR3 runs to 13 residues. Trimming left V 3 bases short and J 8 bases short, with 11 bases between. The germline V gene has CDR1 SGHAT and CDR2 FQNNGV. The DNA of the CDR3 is TGTGCCAGCAGCTTGGTCCCACAGGAGCCCCAGCATTTT. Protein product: CASSLVPQEPQHF.

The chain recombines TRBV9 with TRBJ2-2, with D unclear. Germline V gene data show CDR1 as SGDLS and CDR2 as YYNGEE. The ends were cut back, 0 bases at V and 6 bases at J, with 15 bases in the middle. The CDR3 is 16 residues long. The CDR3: CASSVEVVGLSGELFF. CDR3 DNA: TGTGCCAGCAGCGTAGAAGTAGTTGGGCTCTCCGGGGAGCTGTTTTTT. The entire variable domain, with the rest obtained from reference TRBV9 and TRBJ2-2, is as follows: DSGVTQTPKHLITATGQRVTLRCSPRSGDLSVYWYQQSLDQGLQFLIQYYNGEERAKGNILERFSAQQFPDLHSELNLSSLELGDSALYFCASSVEVVGLSGELFFGEGSRLTVL.

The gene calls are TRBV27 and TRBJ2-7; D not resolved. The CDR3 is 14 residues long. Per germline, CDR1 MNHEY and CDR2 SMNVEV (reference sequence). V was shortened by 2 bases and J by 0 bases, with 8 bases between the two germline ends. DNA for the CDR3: TGTGCCAGCAGTTTAGACGCGAGCTCCTACGAGCAGTACTTC. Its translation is CASSLDASSYEQYF.

Written as DNA, the CDR3 is TGTGCCAGCAGTTACTCGGGCAGGGTTAACACTGAAGCTTTCTTT. The encoded protein is CASSYSGRVNTEAFF. The rearrangement uses TRBV6-5 and TRBJ1-1, with D maybe TRBD1 (5 bases). V was cut by 0 bases and J by 2 bases, with 10 bases left in between. CDR1 and CDR2 (germline): MNHEY, SVGAGI. This CDR3 is built from 15 residues.

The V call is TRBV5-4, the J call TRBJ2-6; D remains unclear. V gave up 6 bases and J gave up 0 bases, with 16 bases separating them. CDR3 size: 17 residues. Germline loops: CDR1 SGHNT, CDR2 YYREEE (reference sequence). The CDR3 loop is CASTIRQASSGANVLTF. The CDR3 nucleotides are TGTGCCAGCACCATCCGACAAGCGAGCTCTGGGGCCAACGTCCTGACTTTC.